This entry lists 2 T cell receptor beta chains sequenced from one sample in a study of siplizumab effects on memory and regulatory T cells. Assay used: immunoSEQ multiplex PCR; TCRdb lists only in-frame clones, some missing. This table has about 100,000 clones, over 90% appearing once. The sequenced material came from Tregs sorted from blood. These receptors were taken from a human donor in good health.

In its sample, this clone was seen once. The chain employs TRBV30 and TRBJ2-4, with D perhaps being TRBD1 or TRBD2 (5 bases each). CDR3 length: 14 residues. Germline CDR1 reads GTSNPN; CDR2 reads SVGIG (reference sequence). Trimming cost V 1 base and J 7 bases, with 14 bases left between them. As DNA, the CDR3 is TGTGCCTGGAGTGCCTCCGGGACCAGGAACATTCAGTACTTC. The encoded protein is CAWSASGTRNIQYF.

The chain is built from TRBV10-3 and TRBJ1-6; the match to TRBD1 covers 7 bases. Trimming at V came to 8 bases and at J to 7 bases, leaving 5 bases not matched to a gene. Germline V gene data show CDR1 as ENHRY and CDR2 as SYGVKD. This CDR3 is 13 amino acids long. CDR3 bases: TGTGCCATCGGGACAGCACTAAATTCACCCCTCCACTTT. Translated: CAIGTALNSPLHF.